This TCR beta chain came from a study of OX40 agonist ivuxolimab in advanced cancers. Study details: At doses from 0.01 to 10 mg/kg, patients were given intravenous ivuxolimab every 2 weeks.

Notes on the study in general: Certain nonresponding patients likewise had low normalized T-cell clonal expansion.

V was shortened by 5 bases and J by 2 bases, with 16 bases between the two germline ends. There are 15 residues in the CDR3. Germline CDR1 reads SGHRS; CDR2 reads YFSETQ. Anyone with autoimmune disease history or systemic immunosuppression was excluded. Sequencing used immunoSEQ multiplex PCR; TCRdb keeps in-frame clones, though not all of them. Here the sample spans about 35,000 clones, about four fifths being singletons. Points on this clone: The antigen is not known.

This receptor was taken from an adult with an advanced solid tumor such as melanoma, head and neck, liver or kidney cancer. This material consisted of CD4+ or CD8+ T cells sorted from blood, taken in a trial of the OX40 agonist ivuxolimab. The rearrangement joins TRBV5-1 to TRBJ1-1; TRBD1 might be the D (6 bases). The CDR3 loop is CASSSGTLGNTEAFF. Here the CDR3 DNA reads TGCGCCAGCAGTAGCGGGACATTAGGAAACACTGAAGCTTTCTTT.